The 10 T cell receptor beta chains below come from one sample, sequenced in a study of control samples from healthy donors and cancer patients. Clones were sequenced by immunoSEQ multiplex PCR, and TCRdb holds only the in-frame ones, with some missing. The sample includes 60,000 to 95,000 clones, 75% to 90% seen only once; the top ten take approximately 8.8%. Sample: PBMCs. These receptors originate from a woman in her forties or fifties with colorectal cancer.

The chain combines TRBV4-3 with TRBJ2-3; D possibly corresponds to TRBD2 (6 bases). Germline loops: CDR1 LGHNA, CDR2 YSLEER. V was trimmed by 1 base and J by 1 base, leaving 12 bases between them. The CDR3 is 16 amino acids. The CDR3 sequence is CASSQGDSGRTDTQYF. The CDR3 DNA is TGCGCCAGCAGCCAAGGGGATAGCGGACGCACAGATACGCAGTATTTT.

This rearrangement joins TRBV28 to TRBJ1-5, with D unresolved. The CDR3 has 15 amino acids. CDR1 is MDHEN, CDR2 SYDVKM, per germline. V was trimmed by 2 bases and J by 0 bases, leaving 8 bases between them. The CDR3 here is CASSLTTYSNQPQHF. The CDR3 coding sequence is TGTGCCAGCAGTTTAACGACATATAGCAATCAGCCCCAGCATTTT. The entire variable domain, with the rest obtained from reference TRBV28 and TRBJ1-5, is as follows: DVKVTQSSRYLVKRTGEKVFLECVQDMDHENMFWYRQDPGLGLRLIYFSYDVKMKEKGDIPEGYSVSREKKERFSLILESASTNQTSMYLCASSLTTYSNQPQHFGDGTRLSIL.

This clone was picked up one time. The chain couples TRBV6-2 or TRBV6-3 to TRBJ1-5; maybe TRBD1 (6 bases). The V and J ends lost 5 bases and 4 bases respectively, with 18 bases between them. CDR1 and CDR2 from the germline V gene are MNHEY and SVGEGT. The CDR3 consists of 16 residues. The CDR3 DNA is TGTGCCAGCAGTCTTAGGACAGCCCGCCAGAATCAGCCCCAGCATTTT. Its protein is CASSLRTARQNQPQHF.

The rearrangement links TRBV5-1 to TRBJ2-7, with D uncertain. This CDR3 contains 10 residues. From germline, CDR1 is SGHRS and CDR2 YFSETQ. V was cut by 2 bases and J by 4 bases, with 1 base left in between. Here the CDR3 DNA reads TGCGCCAGCAGCTTTTACGAGCAGTACGTC. Amino acids: CASSFYEQYV.

The chain has TRBV28 and TRBJ2-2; D possibly corresponds to TRBD1 (5 bases). Germline V gene sequence: CDR1 MDHEN, CDR2 SYDVKM. Trimming shortened V by 5 bases and J by 4 bases, and 17 bases separated the two germline ends. This CDR3 is built from 16 residues. The CDR3 sequence: CASSSPPPGSTGELFF. The CDR3 DNA reads as TGTGCCAGCAGTAGCCCCCCCCCAGGGTCCACCGGGGAGCTGTTTTTT.

The rearrangement joins TRBV18 to TRBJ1-3, with 9 nucleotides matching TRBD1. The J segment lost 1 base and the V segment lost 2 bases, leaving 9 bases of the junction unmatched. The CDR3 is made up of 18 amino acids. Germline V gene data show CDR1 as KGHSH and CDR2 as LQKENI. CDR3 DNA sequence: TGTGCCAGCTCACCAGGGACAGGGTTCCAACTTTCTGGAAACACCATATATTTT. As protein: CASSPGTGFQLSGNTIYF.

This clone has just one count. The V call is TRBV4-3, the J call TRBJ2-5; 8 bases match TRBD1. Germline V gene data show CDR1 as LGHNA and CDR2 as YSLEER. This CDR3 contains 13 residues. Trimming took 2 bases from V and 7 from J; bases not matched to a gene: 3. CDR3 bases: TGCGCCAGCAGCCAAACAGGGGGTCGGACCCAGTACTTC. Translating gives CASSQTGGRTQYF.

This clone is a singleton in its sample. V usage is TRBV6-4 and J usage is TRBJ2-3, with 7 bases lining up with TRBD1. This CDR3 has 16 amino acids. CDR1 is MRHNA and CDR2 is SNTAGT in the germline V gene. The V segment lost 0 bases and the J segment 2 bases; nucleotides outside the gene matches: 5. The CDR3 loop is CASSDSQQGSTDTQYF. Here the CDR3 DNA reads TGTGCCAGCAGTGACTCTCAACAGGGGTCCACAGATACGCAGTATTTT.

This clone was counted once. The chain links TRBV11-2 to TRBJ1-1, with D maybe TRBD1 (5 bases). The length of the CDR3 is 18 residues. Trimming pared 1 base from V and 1 base from J, leaving 19 bases between. Germline-derived CDR1 and CDR2 are SGHAT and FQNNGV. The CDR3 here is CASSLVGRDSEGNTEAFF. The CDR3 nucleotides read TGTGCCAGCAGCTTAGTGGGCAGGGATTCTGAGGGGAACACTGAAGCTTTCTTT.

This chain joins TRBV30 and TRBJ1-3, with TRBD1 matching over 10 bases. Germline V lookup: CDR1 GTSNPN, CDR2 SVGIG (reference sequence). CDR3 size: 13 residues. Losses at the gene ends were 3 bases for V and 16 bases for J; bases not matched to a gene: 12. CDR3 loop: CAWSALRTGGFYF. CDR3 nucleotide sequence: TGTGCCTGGAGCGCCTTAAGGACAGGGGGTTTTTATTTT.